This T cell receptor beta chain derives from a study of cytomegalovirus exposure and HLA in healthy donors. The germline gives CDR1 SNHLY, CDR2 FYNNEI. The CDR3 extends over 14 amino acids. V was clipped by 4 bases and J by 2 bases; unmatched bases: 5. Libraries were prepared by immunoSEQ multiplex PCR; TCRdb keeps only in-frame clonotypes and omits some of them. Of 52,000 or so clones listed, roughly 89% are singletons. Note on this clone: Other nucleotide sequences in the sample specify the same CDR3.

The clonotype was recovered from a woman aged 18 to 35 in good health and CMV-seronegative. Sequencing used PBMCs. V usage is TRBV2 and J usage is TRBJ2-7; 7 bases fit TRBD1. The CDR3 loop reads CASSGGTGAYEQYF. The CDR3 DNA reads as TGTGCCAGCAGTGGAGGAACAGGGGCCTACGAGCAGTACTTC.